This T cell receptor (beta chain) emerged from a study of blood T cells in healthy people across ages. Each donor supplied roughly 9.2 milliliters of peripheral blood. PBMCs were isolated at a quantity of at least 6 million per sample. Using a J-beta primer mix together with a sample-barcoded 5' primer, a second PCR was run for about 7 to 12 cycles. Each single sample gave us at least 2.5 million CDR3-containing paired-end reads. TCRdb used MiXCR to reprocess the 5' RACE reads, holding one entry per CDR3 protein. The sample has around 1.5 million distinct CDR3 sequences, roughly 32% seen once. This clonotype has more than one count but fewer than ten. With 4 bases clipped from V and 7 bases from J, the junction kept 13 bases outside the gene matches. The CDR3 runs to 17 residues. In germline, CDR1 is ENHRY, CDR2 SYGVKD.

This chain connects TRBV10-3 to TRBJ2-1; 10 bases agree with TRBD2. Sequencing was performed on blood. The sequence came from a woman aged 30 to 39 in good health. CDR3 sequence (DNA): TGTGCCATCAGTGCTCCCCCAGCGGGGGGGCGGGAAAATGAGCAGTTCTTC. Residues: CAISAPPAGGRENEQFF.